This T cell receptor (beta chain) emerged from a study of patients and donors after allogeneic stem cell transplantation. The CDR3 length is 15 residues. The germline V and J ends were trimmed by 2 bases and 5 bases, with 10 bases remaining between them. CDR1 is KGHSH and CDR2 is LQKENI in the germline V gene. TCRdb reprocessed the RT-PCR reads via MiXCR and lists one record per CDR3 protein. This table holds approximately 160,000 distinct CDR3 sequences, approximately 30% found once. This rearrangement joins TRBV18 to TRBJ1-6; D is perhaps TRBD1 (5 bases). The material sequenced was blood, either unsorted or a sorted T cell fraction (not recorded which). The source is a human donor who was either an allogeneic HSCT recipient or a stem cell or donor lymphocyte infusion donor (not recorded which). It is not recorded whose cells these are; they may come from a transplant donor. CDR3: CASSPGVRDNSPLHF. The CDR3 coding sequence is TGTGCCAGCTCACCAGGCGTCAGGGATAATTCACCCCTCCACTTT.